These T cell receptor beta chains were read from a single sample in a study of cytomegalovirus exposure and HLA in healthy donors. TCRdb's copy holds only in-frame clones and misses some; the assay was immunoSEQ multiplex PCR. The sample contains some 190,000 clones, over 80% of which appear only once. The sequencing input was PBMCs. The receptors stem from a boy aged 2 to 10 in good health and CMV-seronegative. The CDR3 runs from the conserved cysteine through the conserved F or W. D genes are given only for firm matches. Size is stated for part of the rows, as once, few or many counts, or as a class when the clone is expanded.

j_gene | v_gene | abundance | d_gene | CDR3aa | CDR3nt
TRBJ1-1 | TRBV28 | . | . | CASSSVNTEAFF | TGTGCCAGCAGTTCAGTGAACACTGAAGCTTTCTTT
TRBJ2-7 | TRBV2 | . | TRBD1 | CASRHGQGYEQYF | TGTGCCAGCAGACACGGACAGGGCTACGAGCAGTACTTC
TRBJ2-3 | TRBV10-2 | . | . | CASSEGKVRADTQYF | TGCGCCAGCAGTGAAGGAAAGGTGAGGGCGGATACGCAGTATTTT
TRBJ1-1 | TRBV6-6 | once | . | CASRPGGQMNTEAFF | TGTGCCAGCAGACCCGGTGGACAGATGAACACTGAAGCTTTCTTT
TRBJ2-3 | TRBV4-2 | . | TRBD2 | CASSQAPGTSGRDSTDTQYF | TGTGCCAGCAGCCAAGCCCCCGGGACTAGCGGGAGAGATAGCACAGATACGCAGTATTTT
TRBJ1-2 | TRBV28 | . | TRBD1 | CASSPLGQGNYGYTF | TGTGCCAGCAGTCCTCTTGGACAGGGGAACTATGGCTACACCTTC
TRBJ2-4 | TRBV7-2 | . | . | CASSLTGPLAKNIQYF | TGTGCCAGCAGTCTCACAGGACCTCTAGCCAAAAACATTCAGTACTTC
TRBJ1-5 | TRBV30 | . | TRBD1 | CAVRDRGDQPQHF | TGTGCCGTTCGGGACAGGGGGGATCAGCCCCAGCATTTT
TRBJ1-1 | TRBV19 | once | . | CASSPQINTEAFF | TGTGCCAGTAGTCCGCAGATAAACACTGAAGCTTTCTTT
TRBJ2-5 | TRBV7-2 | . | TRBD2 | CASSFGLAGDGTQYF | TGTGCCAGCAGCTTTGGACTAGCGGGGGACGGGACCCAGTACTTC
TRBJ1-1 | TRBV19 | . | . | CASSIRFGNTEAFF | TGTGCCAGTAGTATTCGCTTCGGGAACACTGAAGCTTTCTTT
TRBJ2-3 | TRBV27 | . | TRBD2 | CASSRNPRTSGEPGTDTQYF | TGTGCCAGCAGCCGAAACCCGAGGACTAGCGGGGAACCCGGCACAGATACGCAGTATTTT
TRBJ2-1 | TRBV7-6 | . | TRBD2 | CASTIAGGLNEQFF | TGTGCCAGCACCATAGCGGGGGGGTTAAATGAGCAGTTCTTC
TRBJ2-5 | TRBV2 | once | . | CASSEAVGTVETQYF | TGTGCCAGCAGTGAGGCTGTTGGGACTGTAGAGACCCAGTACTTC
TRBJ2-5 | TRBV6-5 | . | . | CASSYGGEETQYF | TGTGCCAGCAGTTACGGAGGTGAAGAGACCCAGTACTTC
TRBJ1-1 | TRBV29-1 | . | TRBD1 | CSVISLFAGGAFF | TGCAGCGTCATATCCCTCTTCGCAGGGGGAGCTTTCTTT
TRBJ1-1 | TRBV10-2 | . | . | CASSERVSEAFF | TGCGCCAGCAGTGAGCGCGTGTCTGAAGCTTTCTTT
TRBJ1-2 | TRBV9 | . | TRBD1 | CASSPVGTENYGYTF | TGTGCCAGCAGCCCGGTTGGGACAGAGAACTATGGCTACACCTTC
TRBJ1-6 | TRBV4-3 | . | . | CASSQDGAPYNSPLHF | TGCGCCAGCAGCCAAGATGGGGCACCCTATAATTCACCCCTCCACTTT
TRBJ2-1 | TRBV7-2 | once | TRBD2 | CASSLVRLAGGSGEQFF | TGTGCCAGCAGCTTAGTAAGACTAGCGGGAGGGAGCGGTGAGCAGTTCTTC
TRBJ1-1 | TRBV10-2 | . | . | CASSESRLLNTEAFF | TGCGCCAGCAGTGAGTCTCGACTGCTGAACACTGAAGCTTTCTTT
TRBJ1-1 | TRBV6-5 | . | . | CASYGGGTEAFF | TGTGCCAGTTACGGGGGGGGAACTGAAGCTTTCTTT
TRBJ2-2 | TRBV4-2 | . | . | CASSQGTTTGELFF | TGTGCCAGCAGCCAAGGGACAACTACCGGGGAGCTGTTTTTT
TRBJ1-5 | TRBV5-6 | . | . | CASSLWRHSNQPQHF | TGTGCCAGCAGCTTGTGGCGGCATAGCAATCAGCCCCAGCATTTT
TRBJ1-1 | TRBV14 | . | . | CASSQDGGFAGHTEAFF | TGTGCCAGCAGCCAAGACGGGGGGTTCGCGGGACACACTGAAGCTTTCTTT
TRBJ2-2 | TRBV21-1 | . | . | CASGQLNTGELFF | TGTGCCAGCGGACAGTTAAACACCGGGGAGCTGTTTTTT
TRBJ2-7 | TRBV6-1 | . | TRBD2 | CAAKLGTSGNYEQYF | TGTGCCGCCAAGTTAGGGACTAGCGGAAATTACGAGCAGTACTTC
TRBJ1-3 | TRBV2 | . | TRBD1 | CASKSRGFENTIYF | TGTGCCAGCAAGAGCAGGGGGTTTGAGAACACCATATATTTT